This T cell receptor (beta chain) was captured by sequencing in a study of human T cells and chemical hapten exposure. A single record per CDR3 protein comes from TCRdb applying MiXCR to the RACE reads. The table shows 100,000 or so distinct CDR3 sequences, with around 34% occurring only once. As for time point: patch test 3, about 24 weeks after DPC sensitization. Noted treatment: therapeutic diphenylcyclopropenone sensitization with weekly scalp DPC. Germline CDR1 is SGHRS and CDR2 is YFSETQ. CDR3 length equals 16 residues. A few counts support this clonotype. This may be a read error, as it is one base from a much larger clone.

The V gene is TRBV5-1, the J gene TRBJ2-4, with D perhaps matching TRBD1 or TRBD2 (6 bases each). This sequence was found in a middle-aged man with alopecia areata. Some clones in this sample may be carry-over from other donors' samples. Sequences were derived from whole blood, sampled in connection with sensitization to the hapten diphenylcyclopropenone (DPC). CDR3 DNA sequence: TGCGCCAGCAGCTTGAGTAACAGGGAGGCCAAAAACATTCAGCACTTC. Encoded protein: CASSLSNREAKNIQHF.